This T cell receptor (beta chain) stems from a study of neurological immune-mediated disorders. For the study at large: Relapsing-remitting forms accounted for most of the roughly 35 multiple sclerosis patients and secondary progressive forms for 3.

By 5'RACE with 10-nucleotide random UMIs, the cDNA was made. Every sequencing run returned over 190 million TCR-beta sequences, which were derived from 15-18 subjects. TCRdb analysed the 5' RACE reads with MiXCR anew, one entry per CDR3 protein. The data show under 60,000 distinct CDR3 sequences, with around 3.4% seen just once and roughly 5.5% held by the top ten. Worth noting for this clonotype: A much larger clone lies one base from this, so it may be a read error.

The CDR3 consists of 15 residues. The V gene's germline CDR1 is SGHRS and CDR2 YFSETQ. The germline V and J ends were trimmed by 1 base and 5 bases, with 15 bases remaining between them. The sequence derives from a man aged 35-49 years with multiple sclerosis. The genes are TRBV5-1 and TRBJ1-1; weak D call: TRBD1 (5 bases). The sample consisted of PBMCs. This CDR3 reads CASSLYPGGRTEAFF. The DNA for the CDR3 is TGCGCCAGCAGCTTGTACCCGGGGGGAAGGACTGAAGCTTTCTTT.